This T cell receptor (beta chain) emerged from a study of vaccination effects on CD4 cells after COVID-19. Across the whole study: Pre-vaccine samples were drawn 16 days and one week before the first dose.

Trimming at V came to 0 bases and at J to 1 base, leaving 9 bases not matched to a gene. The CDR3 length is 18 residues. Germline V lookup: CDR1 LGHNA, CDR2 YSLEER. Sequenced by immunoSEQ multiplex PCR; TCRdb stores in-frame clones only, minus some. In the table there are around 30,000 clones, about 76% of which are singletons. Antigen-specific CD4+ T cells were expanded with viral peptide pools in the ViraFEST assay before sequencing. Culturing for 10 days preceded CD4+ T cell isolation. This individual contracted SARS-CoV-2 between March and December 2020, as verified by PCR. Half-medium changes using IL-2 medium occurred on days 3 and 7. This clone was found a few times. The antigen is undetermined.

This sequence joins TRBV4-3 and TRBJ1-1, with 9 bases identical to TRBD1. The receptor comes from a human donor who had a prior SARS-CoV-2 infection. The sample here was CD4+ T cells from PBMCs cultured with HCoV-NL63 spike peptides, taken before COVID-19 vaccination. CDR3 loop: CASSQDALGQGRNTEAFF. The CDR3 DNA is TGCGCCAGCAGCCAAGATGCTTTGGGACAGGGCCGGAACACTGAAGCTTTCTTT.